The text below deals with one T cell receptor (beta chain). This clonotype has a count of ten or more. The specificity of this receptor is unknown. The sample holds no much larger clone one base away, and base qualities are not on file. Systemically healthy Caucasian individuals from Russia, about 38 in total and aged about 6 to 95 years, were included as donors. Around 10 milliliters of peripheral blood were collected from each donor into EDTA-treated Vacutainer tubes. PBMCs were isolated by Ficoll-Paque density-gradient centrifugation, with at least 6 million obtained per sample. Trizol reagent was used to extract total RNA from the PBMCs, yielding at least 5 micrograms per sample. For every donor, an aliquot of PBMCs went through flow cytometry to measure the percentages of naive CD45RAhigh/CD27high T cells. V and J are trimmed by 0 bases and 2 bases, and the gene matches miss 2 bases of the junction. CDR1 and CDR2 (SGHRS, YFSETQ) derive from the germline V gene. The CDR3 measures 15 amino acids from cysteine to phenylalanine. Solely the CDR3 DNA is kept, with 45 bases framed from the first base.

The sample comes from a study of blood T cells in healthy people across ages (dated by TCRdb to the mid-2010s). The study in broad terms: In model experiments, template switching captured about one uniquely barcoded TCR beta cDNA molecule for every two T cells. Using the same blood draw, the study looked at two additional independent replicas of 1 million unique cDNA reads for two donors, one aged 18 to 30 and the other aged 80 or older. To avoid experimental bias, donors of different ages were randomly spread across the sequencing lanes. Using deep sequencing normalized with unique cDNA molecular identifiers, the study measured how TCR beta repertoire diversity changes with age. Donors were grouped into four age groups: young (average 16 years), middle-aged (39), aged (around 60) and long-lived (approximately 82).

Beyond this particular receptor, the publication reports: Compared with the aged group, more naive CD4+ T cells, fewer expanded clones and increased TCR diversity were shown by the long-lived group, suggesting age selection. Observed TCR beta diversity per million T cells fell roughly linearly with age, and a significant reduction was already apparent by age roughly 41. Total diversity estimates from one million sequenced T cells were considered lower bounds and underestimates. Conclusive comparison of naive and antigen-experienced compartments was prevented by the profiling of bulk unsorted PBMCs. Because donor CMV infection status was unknown, age-related changes in expanded clonotypes were potentially confounded. There was a strong correlation between observed TCR beta diversity and the percentage of naive T cells measured by flow cytometry.

Receptors were amplified or captured by 5' RACE. TCRdb lists the instrument as Illumina HiSeq 2500. A second roughly 7 to 11 cycle PCR used a sample-barcoded 5' primer and a J-beta primer mix. A template-switch 5' adaptor carrying 12 random nucleotides introduced a unique molecular identifier onto each TCR beta cDNA molecule. At least 2.5 million CDR3-containing paired-end reads were obtained from each sample. First-strand cDNA synthesis was performed from all RNA using the Mint cDNA synthesis kit, with priming by a TRBC-specific oligonucleotide. Following uracil-DNA glycosylase treatment, a first 18-cycle PCR with universal primers M1SS and BC2_uni_R was performed on all cDNA. The original pipeline was this. For normalization, 1 million high-quality reads were randomly selected from each sample, with every read carrying a distinct molecular identifier. Instead of being binned into consensus sequences, reads with shared molecular identifiers were discarded. MiTCR, run with a Q25 quality threshold and the strictest error-elimination algorithm, handled CDR3 identification, clonotype clustering and error correction. A nonparametric unseen species model with Euler transformation was used to estimate a lower bound on total TCR beta diversity. TCRdb applied fastp at Q25 and MiXCR to the public reads, then kept only in-frame beta chains. For every CDR3 protein sequence, its rows merge into one entry that carries the most common genes and DNA. The V and J calls reflect TCRdb's pipeline rather than the authors' work. The sample has more than 800,000 distinct CDR3 sequences on record, 25% to 35% of them singletons. The biggest ten clones account for around a sixth of the sample.

Sequenced sample: blood. The rearrangement combines TRBV5-1 with TRBJ2-3, and TRBD1 aligns with 8 junction nucleotides. The receptor comes from a woman aged 80 or over in good health. At the DNA level, the sequence is TGCGCCAGCAGCTTGGGGGACAGGACCACAGATACGCAGTATTTT. Its protein product is CASSLGDRTTDTQYF. Reference TRBV5-1 and TRBJ2-3 genes cover what lies past the CDR3, so the full variable domain is KAGVTQTPRYLIKTRGQQVTLSCSPISGHRSVSWYQQTPGQGLQFLFEYFSETQRNKGNFPGRFSGRQFSNSRSEMNVSTLELGDSALYLCASSLGDRTTDTQYFGPGTRLTVL.